A selection of T cell receptor beta chains follows, all from one sample in a study of T cells of healthy individuals. Each CDR3 protein gets one entry after TCRdb re-called the 5' RACE reads with MiXCR. The data show about 53,000 distinct CDR3 sequences, with under 15% seen just once and around 15% held by the top ten. These receptors came from a human donor in good health. CDR3s include the opening cysteine and the closing phenylalanine or tryptophan. D genes are given only for firm matches. For some rows the clone size is stated as once, few or many, or as a class when expanded; others skip it.

j_call: TRBJ2-3; v_call: TRBV5-1; clone_size: many; d_call: NA; cdr3_nt: TGCGCCAGCAGCTTGGGAGGGGTCACAGATACGCAGTATTTT; cdr3_aa: CASSLGGVTDTQYF
j_call: TRBJ2-3; v_call: TRBV10-3; clone_size: few; d_call: TRBD2; cdr3_nt: TGTGCCATCAGGGGCGGGGGGGCTAGCACAGATACGCAGTATTTT; cdr3_aa: CAIRGGGASTDTQYF
j_call: TRBJ2-1; v_call: TRBV7-2; clone_size: NA; d_call: TRBD2; cdr3_nt: TGTGCCAGCACCATAGGGAGGGCCGACGTTGAGCAGTTCTTC; cdr3_aa: CASTIGRADVEQFF
j_call: TRBJ2-1; v_call: TRBV20-1; clone_size: NA; d_call: TRBD2; cdr3_nt: TGCAGTGCTACTAGCGGGGGGGCGACTGAGCAGTTCTTC; cdr3_aa: CSATSGGATEQFF
j_call: TRBJ2-3; v_call: TRBV7-2; clone_size: NA; d_call: TRBD2; cdr3_nt: TGTGCCAGCAGCCCGACGGCGGCTAGCGGGGTCCCGCAGTATTTT; cdr3_aa: CASSPTAASGVPQYF
j_call: TRBJ2-5; v_call: TRBV29-1; clone_size: many; d_call: TRBD1; cdr3_nt: TGCAGCGTTACAAAGGGACAGGGAAGGTCGGAGACCCAGTACTTC; cdr3_aa: CSVTKGQGRSETQYF
j_call: TRBJ1-3; v_call: TRBV12-3/TRBV12-4; clone_size: few; d_call: NA; cdr3_nt: TGTGCCAGCAGACCTACCTCTGGAAACACCATATATTTT; cdr3_aa: CASRPTSGNTIYF
j_call: TRBJ2-7; v_call: TRBV7-9; clone_size: many; d_call: TRBD1; cdr3_nt: TGTGCCAGCAGCTCATACGTGGACAGGGAGTACGAGCAGTACTTC; cdr3_aa: CASSSYVDREYEQYF
j_call: TRBJ1-2; v_call: TRBV3-1; clone_size: few; d_call: TRBD1; cdr3_nt: TGTGCCAGCAGCCAAGCACCTGGACAGGGGATTTTGTATGGCTACACCTTC; cdr3_aa: CASSQAPGQGILYGYTF
j_call: TRBJ1-2; v_call: TRBV12-3/TRBV12-4; clone_size: few; d_call: TRBD1; cdr3_nt: TGTGCCAGCAGTCCCACCGGGACAGGGGTTAACTATGGCTACACCTTC; cdr3_aa: CASSPTGTGVNYGYTF
j_call: TRBJ1-3; v_call: TRBV12-3/TRBV12-4; clone_size: many; d_call: NA; cdr3_nt: TGTGCCAGCAGTTACCGGGCCTCCTCTGGAAACACCATATATTTT; cdr3_aa: CASSYRASSGNTIYF
j_call: TRBJ2-2; v_call: TRBV19; clone_size: NA; d_call: NA; cdr3_nt: TGTGCCAGTAGTATGGTGGAGCTGAACACCGGGGAGCTGTTTTTT; cdr3_aa: CASSMVELNTGELFF
j_call: TRBJ2-5; v_call: TRBV20-1; clone_size: many; d_call: NA; cdr3_nt: TGCAGTGCTGGGACTTTAAGGAGGGAAAAGACCCAGTACTTC; cdr3_aa: CSAGTLRREKTQYF
j_call: TRBJ1-3; v_call: TRBV6-6; clone_size: many; d_call: NA; cdr3_nt: TGTGCCAGCAACCCAACGCCGCCAGCTGGAAACACCATATATTTT; cdr3_aa: CASNPTPPAGNTIYF
j_call: TRBJ1-1; v_call: TRBV5-1; clone_size: NA; d_call: NA; cdr3_nt: TGCGCCAGCTATGACCCAGTGAACACTGAAGCTTTCTTT; cdr3_aa: CASYDPVNTEAFF
j_call: TRBJ1-2; v_call: TRBV4-3; clone_size: many; d_call: NA; cdr3_nt: TGCGCCAGCAGCCGAGGGCTAGGAGATGGCTACACCTTC; cdr3_aa: CASSRGLGDGYTF
j_call: TRBJ1-5; v_call: TRBV5-6; clone_size: NA; d_call: NA; cdr3_nt: TGTGCCAGCAGCCTTGCAGGGAGGATCAATCAGCCCCAGCATTTT; cdr3_aa: CASSLAGRINQPQHF
j_call: TRBJ2-7; v_call: TRBV12-3/TRBV12-4; clone_size: NA; d_call: NA; cdr3_nt: TGTGCCAGCAGGGACTACTACGAGCAGTACTTC; cdr3_aa: CASRDYYEQYF
j_call: TRBJ1-4; v_call: TRBV18; clone_size: NA; d_call: NA; cdr3_nt: TGTGCCAGCTCACCACCTGGGACTGGGTATGAAAAACTGTTTTTT; cdr3_aa: CASSPPGTGYEKLFF
j_call: TRBJ2-5; v_call: TRBV11-2; clone_size: NA; d_call: TRBD1; cdr3_nt: TGTGCCAGCAGCGCTGGGACAGGTCAAACTTTTGGGACCCAGTACTTC; cdr3_aa: CASSAGTGQTFGTQYF
j_call: TRBJ2-5; v_call: TRBV5-6; clone_size: NA; d_call: NA; cdr3_nt: TGTGCCAGCAGCCTACGAGTCACTCCGGAGACCCAGTACTTC; cdr3_aa: CASSLRVTPETQYF
j_call: TRBJ1-1; v_call: TRBV6-1; clone_size: many; d_call: NA; cdr3_nt: TGTGCCAGCAGTATAGGACAGCTGAACACTGAAGCTTTCTTT; cdr3_aa: CASSIGQLNTEAFF
j_call: TRBJ2-1; v_call: TRBV11-3; clone_size: many; d_call: NA; cdr3_nt: TGTGCCAGCAGCTTAGCCCCCCCGGGATTGTCCTGGGATGAGCAGTTCTTC; cdr3_aa: CASSLAPPGLSWDEQFF
j_call: TRBJ2-1; v_call: TRBV19; clone_size: many; d_call: NA; cdr3_nt: TGTGCCAGTAGACCCCCGAATCGTGATGAGCAGTTCTTC; cdr3_aa: CASRPPNRDEQFF